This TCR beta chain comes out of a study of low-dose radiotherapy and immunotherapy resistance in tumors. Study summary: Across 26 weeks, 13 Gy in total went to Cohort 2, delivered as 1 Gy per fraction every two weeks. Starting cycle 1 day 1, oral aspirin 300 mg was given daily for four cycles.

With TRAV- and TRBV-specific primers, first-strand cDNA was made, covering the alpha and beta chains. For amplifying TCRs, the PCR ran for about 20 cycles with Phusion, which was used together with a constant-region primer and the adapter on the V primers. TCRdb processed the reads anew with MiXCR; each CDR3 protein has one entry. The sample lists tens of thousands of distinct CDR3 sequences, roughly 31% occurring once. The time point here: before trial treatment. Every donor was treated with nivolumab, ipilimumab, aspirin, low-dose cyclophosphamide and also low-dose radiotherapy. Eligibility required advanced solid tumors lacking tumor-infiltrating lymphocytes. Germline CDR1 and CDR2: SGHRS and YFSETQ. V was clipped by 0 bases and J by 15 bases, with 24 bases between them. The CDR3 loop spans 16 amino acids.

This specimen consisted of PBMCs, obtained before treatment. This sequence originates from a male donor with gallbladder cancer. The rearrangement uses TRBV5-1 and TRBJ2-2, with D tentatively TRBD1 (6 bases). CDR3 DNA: TGCGCCAGCAGCTTGGGGCAGGGGTACTCCGGGGAGCTGTTGTTTTTT. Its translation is CASSLGQGYSGELLFF.